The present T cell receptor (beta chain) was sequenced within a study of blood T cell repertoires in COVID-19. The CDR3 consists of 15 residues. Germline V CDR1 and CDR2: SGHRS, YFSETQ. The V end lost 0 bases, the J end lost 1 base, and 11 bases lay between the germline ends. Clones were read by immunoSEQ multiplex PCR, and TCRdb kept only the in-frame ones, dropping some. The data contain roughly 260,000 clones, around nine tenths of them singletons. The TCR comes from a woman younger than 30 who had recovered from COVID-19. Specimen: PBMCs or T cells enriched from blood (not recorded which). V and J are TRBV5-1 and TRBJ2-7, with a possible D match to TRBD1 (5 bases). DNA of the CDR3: TGCGCCAGCAGCTTGGTAAGGGGCCTATCCTACGAGCAGTACTTC. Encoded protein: CASSLVRGLSYEQYF.